This T cell receptor (beta chain) derives from a study of T-cell reconstitution after alpha-beta-depleted transplantation in children. This clonotype was picked up a small number of times. As it was prepared, the TCRbeta library received unique molecular identifiers. From the PCR reads, TCRdb called clonotypes with MiXCR, one entry per CDR3 protein. The table has about 540,000 distinct CDR3 sequences, around 19% seen once; the top ten hold less than 4%. The germline CDR1 and CDR2 sequences are SGHRS and YFSETQ. This CDR3 is 15 amino acids long. The germline V and J ends were trimmed by 2 bases and 5 bases, with 16 bases remaining between them.

This sequence originates from a human donor who donated a stem cell graft to a child with acute lymphoblastic leukemia. The V call is TRBV5-1, the J call TRBJ2-5, with D perhaps being TRBD1 or TRBD2 (5 bases each). The sample in question was PBMCs from the stem cell graft donor, obtained from the stem cell graft. The CDR3 sequence: CASSFAVGVRETQYF. CDR3 DNA: TGCGCCAGCAGCTTTGCAGTGGGGGTACGGGAGACCCAGTACTTC.